This TCR beta chain was profiled in a study of Ad26.COV2.S vaccination and SARS-CoV-2 variants. The wider study: Donor participated within the Ad26.COV2.S arm of the COV1001 trial. Ad26.COV2.S was injected intramuscularly once or twice, 56 days apart. Study results and caveats: Vaccine recipients showed a spike-specific TCR breadth that was higher than in placebo recipients.

Concerning this clone: Its target is not known.

Trimming removed 0 bases from V and 3 bases from J, with 16 bases in between. CDR1 and CDR2 (germline): SGDLS, YYNGEE. The CDR3 runs 17 residues. Clones were sequenced by immunoSEQ multiplex PCR, and TCRdb holds only the in-frame ones, with some missing. The table records 300,000 to 400,000 clones, roughly 91% of them present only once. Treatment in this sample: around 19 received Ad26.COV2.S at low or high dose, single or two shots; roughly 5 received placebo; per-sample allocation not given. Each sample was drawn 63 days after the first injection (of vaccine or placebo). An adult aged 18-55 years in Boston served as the donor.

This receptor was taken from a person between 18 and 65 years old who received the Ad26.COV2.S COVID-19 vaccine or a placebo. The sample here was peripheral blood, taken in a trial of Ad26.COV2.S vaccine versus placebo. V gene TRBV9 combines with J gene TRBJ2-1; D assignment may be TRBD1 or TRBD2 (5 bases each). The chain's CDR3 is CASSVVAGAGSYNEQFF. The CDR3 nucleotides are TGTGCCAGCAGCGTAGTCGCCGGGGCTGGAAGCTACAATGAGCAGTTCTTC.